Following are 29 T cell receptor beta chains from one sample sequenced in a study of T-cell memory formation after mild COVID-19. TCRdb called the 5' RACE reads again in MiXCR, with one record for every CDR3 protein. The table has around 130,000 distinct CDR3 sequences, 14% to 15% seen once. The specimen sequenced was PBMCs or a T cell subset sorted from them (not recorded which). The receptor set was obtained from an adult woman who had mild COVID-19 (a few samples of this study predate the infection). Cell type and time point are not known.

The chain recombines TRBV19 with TRBJ2-1, with TRBD2 identical over 7 bases. The CDR3 loop spans 18 amino acids. Germline trimming cut 1 base from V and 3 bases from J; bases unmatched to any gene: 12. Looked up from germline, CDR1 is LNHDA and CDR2 is SQIVND (reference sequence). The chain's CDR3 is CASSIVSTGTKGYNEQFF. The CDR3 coding sequence is TGTGCCAGTAGTATAGTTTCTACCGGGACTAAGGGCTACAATGAGCAGTTCTTC.

Here the CDR3 reads CSVETGMGEDTQYF. The CDR3 DNA reads as TGCAGCGTCGAAACAGGGATGGGGGAAGATACGCAGTATTTT. This sequence joins TRBV29-1 and TRBJ2-3, with D possibly TRBD1 on 6 matching bases. Germline V lookup: CDR1 SQVTM, CDR2 ANQGSEA. This CDR3 has 14 amino acids. Trimming removed 6 bases at V and 5 bases at J, with 18 bases between.

This clonotype has ten or more counts. The rearrangement uses TRBV4-3 and TRBJ2-1; D ambiguous. Germline loops: CDR1 LGHNA, CDR2 YSLEER. The ends were cut back, 1 base at V and 10 bases at J, with 14 bases in the middle. The CDR3 has 14 residues. CDR3 region: CASSQADGFNEQFF. The CDR3 coding sequence is TGCGCCAGCAGCCAAGCCGATGGTTTTAACGAGCAGTTCTTC.

The chain couples TRBV24-1 to TRBJ2-1, with 9 bases matching TRBD2. Germline lookup yields CDR1 KGHDR and CDR2 SFDVKD. This CDR3 has 15 residues. With 4 bases clipped from V and 7 bases from J, the junction kept 7 bases outside the gene matches. The CDR3 here is CATSDRGRAVNEQFF. In DNA form, the CDR3 reads TGTGCCACCAGTGACCGCGGGAGGGCCGTAAATGAGCAGTTCTTC.

This clonotype showed up just a few times. This chain links TRBV5-5 with TRBJ2-5; no reliable D call. V lost 1 base, J lost 5 bases, and 9 bases lay in between. CDR1 SGHKS and CDR2 YYEKEE come from the germline V gene (reference sequence). The CDR3 runs 13 residues. CDR3 coding DNA: TGTGCCAGCAGCTTGCCGTATATGGAGACCCAGTACTTC. Protein sequence: CASSLPYMETQYF.

This clonotype was seen a few times. The gene calls are TRBV7-9 and TRBJ1-1; possible D gene TRBD1, 6 bases. V gave up 7 bases and J gave up 8 bases, with 26 bases separating them. The germline V gene encodes CDR1 SEHNR and CDR2 FQNEAQ (reference sequence). The CDR3 loop spans 16 amino acids. CDR3 sequence (DNA): TGTGCCAGCATCCCCCCCGGGGTCGGGGACAAACGGGAAGCTTTCTTT. Amino acids: CASIPPGVGDKREAFF.

The table lists this clonotype with a few counts. The rearrangement links TRBV20-1 to TRBJ2-5, with TRBD2 identical over 7 bases. Germline CDR1 reads DFQATT; CDR2 reads SNEGSKA (reference sequence). The CDR3 is 14 residues long. Losses at the gene ends were 4 bases for V and 4 bases for J; bases not matched to a gene: 9. The CDR3 reads CSATISGRGETQYF. DNA of the CDR3: TGCAGTGCTACGATTAGTGGGAGGGGAGAGACCCAGTACTTC.

Only a few counts were recorded for this clonotype. This chain uses TRBV4-1 with TRBJ1-2; 8 nucleotides align to TRBD1. CDR1 is MGHRA, CDR2 YSYEKL, per germline. The CDR3 contains 14 residues. Trimming removed 1 base from V and 6 bases from J; junction bases left unmatched: 4. This CDR3 reads CASSQADRVDGYTF. The DNA of the CDR3 is TGCGCCAGCAGCCAAGCGGACAGGGTCGATGGCTACACCTTC.

This clonotype was detected a few times. The chain carries TRBV27 and TRBJ2-7, with 7 bases aligning to TRBD1. After removal of 5 bases from V and 4 bases from J, the junction contained 8 bases not matched to a gene. The CDR3 spans 14 residues. Germline CDR1 reads MNHEY; CDR2 reads SMNVEV (reference sequence). CDR3 coding DNA: TGTGCCAGCAGTCCAGGGACAGAATCATACGAGCAGTACTTC. Translating gives CASSPGTESYEQYF.

This clonotype was observed many times. This sequence joins TRBV19 and TRBJ1-1; D ambiguous. CDR3 size: 15 residues. V was cut by 1 base and J by 0 bases, with 9 bases left in between. CDR1 and CDR2 (germline): LNHDA, SQIVND (reference sequence). This CDR3 is CASSIGEVLNTEAFF. The DNA for the CDR3 is TGTGCCAGTAGTATAGGTGAGGTCTTGAACACTGAAGCTTTCTTT.

This clonotype was counted only a few times. V gene TRBV9 combines with J gene TRBJ2-6, with a weak D call TRBD1 (6 bases). The germline V gene encodes CDR1 SGDLS and CDR2 YYNGEE. With 3 bases removed from V and 0 bases from J, the gap between germline ends came to 16 bases. The CDR3 contains 18 residues. The CDR3 sequence: CASSAEGTLYSGANVLTF. The CDR3 coding sequence is TGTGCCAGCAGCGCCGAGGGGACACTATACTCTGGGGCCAACGTCCTGACTTTC.

The chain joins TRBV7-2 to TRBJ2-7; maybe TRBD1 (7 bases). V lost 3 bases and J 3 bases, leaving 15 bases between the germline ends. Per germline, CDR1 SGHTA and CDR2 FQGNSA. CDR3 length equals 15 residues. The CDR3 DNA reads as TGTGCCAGCAGCTTGGAGGGGGCGATGGGCTACGAGCAGTACTTC. This translates into CASSLEGAMGYEQYF.

This clonotype was seen a few times. The chain employs TRBV25-1 and TRBJ1-1, with TRBD1 matching over 7 bases. The V and J ends lost 6 bases and 5 bases, in that order; junction bases with no gene match: 9. This CDR3 comprises 14 residues. Germline CDR1 and CDR2: MGHDK and SYGVNS. In nucleotides, the CDR3 is TGTGCCAGCAGAAAAACAGGGGAGGGGACTGAAGCTTTCTTT. Translated, it gives CASRKTGEGTEAFF. Supplemented by reference TRBV25-1 and TRBJ1-1, the full variable domain reads EADIYQTPRYLVIGTGKKITLECSQTMGHDKMYWYQQDPGMELHLIHYSYGVNSTEKGDLSSESTVSRIRTEHFPLTLESARPSHTSQYLCASRKTGEGTEAFFGQGTRLTVV.

In its sample, this clonotype ranks as medium-sized. The chain recombines TRBV5-1 with TRBJ2-7, with a tentative D call TRBD1 (6 bases). The V end was cut by 1 base, the J end by 2 bases, with 10 bases between. This CDR3 contains 14 residues. CDR1 and CDR2 (germline): SGHRS, YFSETQ. The CDR3 here is CASSLSPGAYEQYF. The DNA for the CDR3 is TGCGCCAGCAGCTTGTCACCAGGGGCCTACGAGCAGTACTTC. The variable domain in full, with the rest retrieved from reference TRBV5-1 and TRBJ2-7, is KAGVTQTPRYLIKTRGQQVTLSCSPISGHRSVSWYQQTPGQGLQFLFEYFSETQRNKGNFPGRFSGRQFSNSRSEMNVSTLELGDSALYLCASSLSPGAYEQYFGPGTRLTVT.

The rearrangement joins TRBV7-8 to TRBJ1-1; D unclear. The germline V gene has CDR1 SGHVS and CDR2 FQNEAQ. This CDR3 is 12 amino acids long. The V and J ends lost 0 bases and 3 bases respectively, with 2 bases between them. The DNA for the CDR3 is TGTGCCAGCAGCTTAGCTCACACTGAAGCTTTCTTT. This codes for CASSLAHTEAFF. Variable domain in full (rest from reference TRBV7-8 and TRBJ1-1): GAGVSQSPRYKVAKRGQDVALRCDPISGHVSLFWYQQALGQGPEFLTYFQNEAQLDKSGLPSDRFFAERPEGSVSTLKIQRTQQEDSAVYLCASSLAHTEAFFGQGTRLTVV.

This clonotype appeared a few times. The rearrangement links TRBV25-1 to TRBJ2-7; TRBD2 might be the D (5 bases). V lost 4 bases and J 5 bases, leaving 12 bases between the germline ends. This CDR3 is 13 amino acids long. CDR1 and CDR2 from the germline V gene are MGHDK and SYGVNS. Written as DNA, the CDR3 is TGTGCCAGCAGTGCTCTGGGGAGCCACGAGCAGTACTTC. Residues: CASSALGSHEQYF.

By share, this clonotype ranks as medium-sized. The chain employs TRBV7-6 and TRBJ1-4; unclear D gene. V lost 3 bases and J 8 bases, leaving 10 bases between the germline ends. The CDR3 totals 13 residues. Germline-derived CDR1 and CDR2 are SGHVS and FNYEAQ. The CDR3 sequence: CASSLRVQEKLFF. CDR3 sequence (DNA): TGTGCCAGCAGCTTGAGGGTGCAAGAAAAACTGTTTTTT.

Only a few counts were recorded for this clonotype. The chain joins TRBV20-1 to TRBJ2-7; D not resolved. CDR3 length: 15 residues. CDR1 and CDR2 (germline): DFQATT, SNEGSKA (reference sequence). Trimming removed 3 bases at V and 3 bases at J, with 18 bases between. This CDR3 is CSARSELGLNYEQYF. CDR3 nucleotide sequence: TGCAGTGCTAGGTCGGAGCTAGGGTTAAACTACGAGCAGTACTTC.

This sequence joins TRBV6-4 and TRBJ2-1; TRBD1 matches 10 bases. This CDR3 is 14 amino acids long. Germline V gene data show CDR1 as MRHNA and CDR2 as SNTAGT. V was pared by 9 bases and J by 8 bases, with 10 bases of the junction left unmatched. The CDR3 is CARKPGQGSDEQFF. Written as DNA, the CDR3 is TGTGCCAGAAAGCCGGGACAGGGGAGCGATGAGCAGTTCTTC.

The chain couples TRBV7-9 to TRBJ2-5; 7 bases map to TRBD2. Germline V gene sequence: CDR1 SEHNR, CDR2 FQNEAQ (reference sequence). The junction had 7 bases not matched to a gene; V was cut back by 5 bases and J by 1 base. The CDR3 runs to 15 residues. The CDR3: CASSPLGGGQETQYF. In DNA, the CDR3 is TGTGCCAGCAGCCCACTGGGCGGGGGCCAAGAGACCCAGTACTTC. The full variable domain, with the rest looked up from reference TRBV7-9 and TRBJ2-5, is DTGVSQNPRHKITKRGQNVTFRCDPISEHNRLYWYRQTLGQGPEFLTYFQNEAQLEKSRLLSDRFSAERPKGSFSTLEIQRTEQGDSAMYLCASSPLGGGQETQYFGPGTRLLVL.

The rearrangement links TRBV15 to TRBJ1-6; 8 nucleotides align to TRBD1. The CDR3 loop spans 15 amino acids. The V gene end was trimmed by 4 bases and the J gene end by 7 bases; junction bases not matched to a gene: 6. Germline CDR1 and CDR2: LNHNV and YYDKDF (reference sequence). Written as DNA, the CDR3 is TGTGCCACCAGCATGACAGGGGAATGGAATTCACCCCTCCACTTT. Encoded protein: CATSMTGEWNSPLHF.

There are a few counts of this clonotype. The chain carries TRBV7-9 and TRBJ2-1; a possible D gene is TRBD2 (6 bases). The V end lost 7 bases, the J end lost 8 bases, and 12 bases lay between the germline ends. The CDR3 totals 12 residues. CDR1 and CDR2 from the germline V gene are SEHNR and FQNEAQ (reference sequence). DNA of the CDR3: TGTGCCAGCACTGCGGGGCCCCATGAGCAGTTCTTC. This codes for CASTAGPHEQFF.

This clonotype has only a few counts. V and J are TRBV30 and TRBJ2-7, with 9 bases lining up with TRBD1. V lost 5 bases and J lost 5; bases outside the gene matches: 7. This CDR3 is 13 amino acids long. Germline V gene sequence: CDR1 GTSNPN, CDR2 SVGIG (reference sequence). CDR3: CAWDPGQGNEQYF. CDR3 nucleotides: TGTGCCTGGGATCCGGGACAGGGAAACGAGCAGTACTTC.

This chain links TRBV7-8 with TRBJ2-7; no reliable D call. V dropped 5 bases and J dropped 4 bases, with 9 bases sitting between them. CDR3 length: 12 amino acids. Germline loops: CDR1 SGHVS, CDR2 FQNEAQ. The CDR3 region has the DNA TGTGCCAGCAGCCGAGACGCTTACGAGCAGTACTTC. Translation gives CASSRDAYEQYF.

This clonotype came up many times. V is TRBV6-5 and J is TRBJ2-7; D might be TRBD2 (6 bases). The CDR3 has 11 residues. From germline, CDR1 is MNHEY and CDR2 SVGAGI. Trimming pared 7 bases from V and 6 bases from J, leaving 10 bases between. CDR3 protein: CASTGVGEQYF. In DNA, the CDR3 is TGTGCCAGCACGGGGGTCGGCGAGCAGTACTTC.

This clonotype was counted between two and nine times. This chain links TRBV25-1 with TRBJ2-3, with D possibly matching TRBD2 (6 bases). Germline V gene sequence: CDR1 MGHDK, CDR2 SYGVNS. The CDR3 loop spans 14 amino acids. Deletions cut 8 bases from V and 2 bases from J, with 14 bases between. The CDR3 nucleotides read TGTGCCAGCGGATACCGGGGACTCACAGATACGCAGTATTTT. Its protein product is CASGYRGLTDTQYF. The whole variable domain, filled in from reference TRBV25-1 and TRBJ2-3, reads EADIYQTPRYLVIGTGKKITLECSQTMGHDKMYWYQQDPGMELHLIHYSYGVNSTEKGDLSSESTVSRIRTEHFPLTLESARPSHTSQYLCASGYRGLTDTQYFGPGTRLTVL.

The sample holds a few counts of this clonotype. The rearrangement joins TRBV5-1 to TRBJ2-7; the D call may be TRBD1 or TRBD2 (5 bases each). V was cut by 4 bases and J by 1 base, with 15 bases left in between. Per the germline V gene, CDR1 is SGHRS and CDR2 is YFSETQ. The CDR3 is 15 residues long. Here the CDR3 DNA reads TGCGCCAGCAGCGCACGGGACGGCTCTTCCTACGAGCAGTACTTC. As protein: CASSARDGSSYEQYF.

This clonotype has just a few counts. The V gene is TRBV24-1, the J gene TRBJ1-5, with D perhaps matching TRBD1 (5 bases). The V end was cut by 9 bases, the J end by 1 base, with 12 bases between. The CDR3 consists of 14 residues. Germline CDR1 KGHDR, CDR2 SFDVKD. DNA of the CDR3: TGTGCCACCCAGACCCGGGACAGCAATCAGCCCCAGCATTTT. As protein: CATQTRDSNQPQHF.

This clonotype appeared a few times. The genes are TRBV25-1 and TRBJ2-5; perhaps TRBD1 as D (6 bases). Trimming removed 8 bases from V and 4 bases from J, with 17 bases in between. CDR3 length: 14 amino acids. Germline V gene data show CDR1 as MGHDK and CDR2 as SYGVNS. CDR3 residues: CASGTDSLPETQYF. The CDR3 nucleotides are TGTGCCAGCGGGACGGACAGCTTGCCAGAGACCCAGTACTTC.